The rows below give T cell receptor beta chains drawn from one sample of a study of blood T cell repertoires in COVID-19. TCRdb's table, derived via immunoSEQ multiplex PCR, lists solely in-frame clones and lacks some. The table records tens of thousands of clones, approximately 83% of them present only once. The sample was peripheral blood. The receptors originated from a human donor in a cohort sampled during active COVID-19. CDR3s include the opening cysteine and the closing phenylalanine or tryptophan. The order of the fields is J gene, V gene, D gene, clone size, CDR3 protein, CDR3 DNA. The D gene is left open where the match is weak. Clone size is shown for a subset of rows, as once, few, many or a class of expanded clone.

J gene: TRBJ2-1
V gene: TRBV15
D gene: TRBD1
clone size: .
CDR3 protein: CATSRGSGGDEQFF
CDR3 DNA: TGTGCCACCAGCAGAGGGTCAGGGGGCGATGAGCAGTTCTTC

J gene: TRBJ1-2
V gene: TRBV2
D gene: .
clone size: once
CDR3 protein: CASRLRQGPGYGYTF
CDR3 DNA: TGTGCCAGCAGGCTCAGACAAGGCCCTGGCTATGGCTACACCTTC

J gene: TRBJ1-1
V gene: TRBV10-3
D gene: .
clone size: .
CDR3 protein: CAIREGGSTEAFF
CDR3 DNA: TGTGCCATCAGGGAGGGGGGGAGCACTGAAGCTTTCTTT

J gene: TRBJ1-1
V gene: TRBV7-9
D gene: .
clone size: .
CDR3 protein: CASARGQRNTEAFF
CDR3 DNA: TGTGCCAGCGCCAGAGGACAGAGGAACACTGAAGCTTTCTTT

J gene: TRBJ1-2
V gene: TRBV4-3
D gene: .
clone size: once
CDR3 protein: CASSQDREGYTF
CDR3 DNA: TGCGCCAGCAGCCAAGATCGGGAGGGCTACACCTTC

J gene: TRBJ2-3
V gene: TRBV9
D gene: .
clone size: .
CDR3 protein: CASSVEPIAGDTQYF
CDR3 DNA: TGTGCCAGCAGCGTAGAACCGATTGCCGGAGATACGCAGTATTTT

J gene: TRBJ1-2
V gene: TRBV7-9
D gene: .
clone size: .
CDR3 protein: CASRRLSYGYTF
CDR3 DNA: TGTGCCAGCAGACGACTGAGTTATGGCTACACCTTC

J gene: TRBJ1-3
V gene: TRBV7-9
D gene: .
clone size: .
CDR3 protein: CASSIRAGTGNTIYF
CDR3 DNA: TGTGCCAGCAGCATAAGGGCAGGGACTGGAAACACCATATATTTT

J gene: TRBJ2-6
V gene: TRBV2
D gene: TRBD1
clone size: .
CDR3 protein: CASSEGTGLIPGANVLTF
CDR3 DNA: TGTGCCAGCAGTGAAGGGACAGGCTTAATTCCCGGGGCCAACGTCCTGACTTTC

J gene: TRBJ2-7
V gene: TRBV24-1
D gene: TRBD2
clone size: .
CDR3 protein: CATSGTSGNSYEQYF
CDR3 DNA: TGTGCCACCAGTGGGACTAGCGGGAACTCCTACGAGCAGTACTTC

J gene: TRBJ1-4
V gene: TRBV5-6
D gene: TRBD1
clone size: .
CDR3 protein: CASSTGTEEKLFF
CDR3 DNA: TGTGCCAGCAGTACCGGGACAGAAGAAAAACTGTTTTTT

J gene: TRBJ1-6
V gene: TRBV27
D gene: .
clone size: .
CDR3 protein: CASSFPGNNSPLHF
CDR3 DNA: TGTGCCAGCAGTTTCCCAGGAAATAATTCACCCCTCCACTTT

J gene: TRBJ2-7
V gene: TRBV6-2/TRBV6-3
D gene: .
clone size: .
CDR3 protein: CASSPLYEQYF
CDR3 DNA: TGTGCCAGCAGTCCCCTCTACGAGCAGTACTTC

J gene: TRBJ2-3
V gene: TRBV29-1
D gene: .
clone size: .
CDR3 protein: CSVPGGDTQYF
CDR3 DNA: TGCAGCGTACCAGGGGGGGATACGCAGTATTTT

J gene: TRBJ1-2
V gene: TRBV7-2
D gene: TRBD1
clone size: .
CDR3 protein: CASSLWTGEDGYTF
CDR3 DNA: TGTGCCAGCAGCTTATGGACAGGGGAGGATGGCTACACCTTC

J gene: TRBJ2-1
V gene: TRBV19
D gene: TRBD1
clone size: .
CDR3 protein: CASSLHGQGDPNEQFF
CDR3 DNA: TGTGCCAGTAGTTTACATGGACAGGGGGACCCCAATGAGCAGTTCTTC

J gene: TRBJ1-1
V gene: TRBV29-1
D gene: .
clone size: .
CDR3 protein: CSAGTTIGGTEAFF
CDR3 DNA: TGCAGCGCGGGGACAACGATTGGAGGCACTGAAGCTTTCTTT

J gene: TRBJ2-1
V gene: TRBV19
D gene: .
clone size: .
CDR3 protein: CASRGGQPRDEQFF
CDR3 DNA: TGTGCCAGTCGAGGGGGACAACCACGGGATGAGCAGTTCTTC